The 32 T cell receptor beta chains given below trace back to one sample, sequenced in a study of blood T cell repertoires in COVID-19. This table comes from immunoSEQ multiplex PCR, and its TCRdb copy is limited to in-frame clones, with some not included. The data contain around 310,000 clones, roughly 90% of them singletons. Specimen: PBMCs or T cells enriched from blood (not recorded which). All receptors come from a woman in her thirties who had recovered from COVID-19.

The chain carries TRBV28 and TRBJ2-2; 11 bases match TRBD2. From germline, CDR1 is MDHEN and CDR2 SYDVKM. The CDR3 has 15 amino acids. V gave up 6 bases and J gave up 6 bases; unmatched junction bases: 6. CDR3 nucleotides: TGTGCCAGCAGCTCTAGCGGGAGGATGGCCGGGGAGCTGTTTTTT. Translated, it gives CASSSSGRMAGELFF.

A single count supports this clone. The rearrangement links TRBV28 to TRBJ2-7, with 10 bases matching TRBD1. The CDR3 has 13 amino acids. Germline trimming cut 7 bases from V and 3 bases from J; bases unmatched to any gene: 3. Germline values: CDR1 MDHEN, CDR2 SYDVKM. DNA for the CDR3: TGTGCCAGCACTAGGACAGGGGGCTACGAGCAGTACTTC. This translates into CASTRTGGYEQYF.

The chain is built from TRBV28 and TRBJ2-1; TRBD1 might be the D (5 bases). The CDR3 is made up of 12 amino acids. Germline CDR1 is MDHEN and CDR2 is SYDVKM. V gave up 4 bases and J gave up 10 bases, with 11 bases separating them. The CDR3 bases are TGTGCCAGCAGTTCACAGGTGGTAGAGCAGTTCTTC. It yields the protein CASSSQVVEQFF.

The chain combines TRBV15 with TRBJ2-2, with D possibly TRBD1 on 6 matching bases. The CDR3 is made up of 13 amino acids. Per germline, CDR1 LNHNV and CDR2 YYDKDF (reference sequence). Trimming cost V 4 bases and J 6 bases, with 9 bases left between them. DNA for the CDR3: TGTGCCACCAGCAAGTGGGGGCCCGGGGAGCTGTTTTTT. As protein: CATSKWGPGELFF.

CDR3: CASSEAGGWTALYF. The CDR3 nucleotides read TGCGCCAGCAGTGAGGCGGGGGGTTGGACAGCTCTGTACTTC. The chain joins TRBV10-2 to TRBJ2-4; 8 bases align to TRBD2. J was trimmed by 15 bases and V by 2 bases; bases with no gene match: 12. Germline V lookup: CDR1 WSHSY, CDR2 SAAADI. The CDR3 is 14 amino acids.

The rearrangement joins TRBV7-9 to TRBJ1-3; weak D call: TRBD1 (5 bases). V lost 5 bases and J 0 bases, leaving 17 bases between the germline ends. CDR1 and CDR2 from the germline V gene are SEHNR and FQNEAQ (reference sequence). The CDR3 consists of 17 residues. The CDR3 protein is CASSPGPGKGSGNTIYF. The CDR3 DNA follows: TGTGCCAGCAGCCCTGGACCAGGGAAGGGCTCTGGAAACACCATATATTTT.

This chain joins TRBV24-1 and TRBJ1-2, with a weak D call TRBD1 (6 bases). From germline, CDR1 is KGHDR and CDR2 SFDVKD. With 4 bases removed from V and 7 bases from J, the gap between germline ends came to 15 bases. The length of the CDR3 is 14 residues. This chain's CDR3 is CATSDTQGFGGYTF. The CDR3, as DNA: TGTGCCACCAGTGACACACAGGGATTTGGTGGCTACACCTTC.

The rearrangement links TRBV27 to TRBJ1-6, with D perhaps matching TRBD1 (5 bases). The CDR3 runs to 15 residues. The V end was cut by 5 bases, the J end by 9 bases, with 17 bases between. Per the germline V gene, CDR1 is MNHEY and CDR2 is SMNVEV (reference sequence). The chain's CDR3 is CASSPFRDLRSPLHF. The CDR3 DNA reads TGTGCCAGCAGTCCCTTCAGGGATTTGCGTTCACCCCTCCACTTT.

This chain uses TRBV12-3 or TRBV12-4 with TRBJ1-2; D remains ambiguous. V was shortened by 6 bases and J by 2 bases, with 4 bases between the two germline ends. The CDR3 consists of 11 residues. The CDR3 here is CASRQNYGYTF. CDR3 nucleotide sequence: TGTGCCAGCAGGCAGAACTATGGCTACACCTTC.

The chain recombines TRBV19 with TRBJ1-2; 8 bases are a match to TRBD1. Germline V gene lookup returns CDR1 LNHDA and CDR2 SQIVND (reference sequence). The CDR3 extends over 14 amino acids. Trimming took 5 bases from V and 6 from J; bases not matched to a gene: 8. The CDR3 reads CASSYRGGAHGYTF. CDR3 DNA: TGTGCCAGTAGTTACAGGGGGGGCGCGCATGGCTACACCTTC.

The V and J genes are TRBV11-2 and TRBJ2-1; maybe TRBD1 (6 bases). Trimming removed 5 bases at V and 12 bases at J, with 26 bases between. The CDR3 covers 16 residues. The V gene's germline CDR1 is SGHAT and CDR2 FQNNGV. The CDR3 region has the DNA TGTGCCAGCAGCCCCCTAACAGGGCCCCGTAGGGTAGGGCAGTTCTTC. It codes for CASSPLTGPRRVGQFF.

The chain carries TRBV18 and TRBJ2-1, with D possibly matching TRBD2 (5 bases). The CDR3 consists of 19 residues. CDR1 is KGHSH and CDR2 is LQKENI in the germline V gene. The ends were cut back, 2 bases at V and 0 bases at J, with 20 bases in the middle. In DNA, the CDR3 is TGTGCCAGCTCACCAATTTCGGACGTTAGCGCCAGCTCCTACAATGAGCAGTTCTTC. Translation: CASSPISDVSASSYNEQFF.

The chain employs TRBV29-1 and TRBJ2-1; possible D gene TRBD2, 5 bases. The CDR3 runs 13 residues. The V gene's germline CDR1 is SQVTM and CDR2 ANQGSEA. V was pared by 3 bases and J by 6 bases, with 12 bases between. In DNA form, the CDR3 reads TGCAGCGTTGACATCCGACTATTCAATGAGCAGTTCTTC. Protein product: CSVDIRLFNEQFF.

This chain links TRBV7-9 with TRBJ1-2, with D uncertain. This CDR3 contains 14 residues. Germline values: CDR1 SEHNR, CDR2 FQNEAQ (reference sequence). V lost 5 bases, J lost 2 bases, and 12 bases lay in between. CDR3 residues: CASSRPRENYGYTF. CDR3 DNA sequence: TGTGCCAGCAGCCGCCCGCGTGAGAACTATGGCTACACCTTC.

This chain links TRBV19 with TRBJ1-1; D is unclear. The ends were cut back, 8 bases at V and 7 bases at J, with 14 bases in the middle. This CDR3 has 12 residues. Germline CDR1 and CDR2: LNHDA and SQIVND (reference sequence). As DNA, the CDR3 is TGTGCCAGTGGAAGTGAACGGGTTGAAGCTTTCTTT. Protein sequence: CASGSERVEAFF.

The chain carries TRBV5-1 and TRBJ1-3; unclear D gene. V lost 1 base to trimming and J lost 1 base, with 24 bases between them. Germline-derived CDR1 and CDR2 are SGHRS and YFSETQ. This CDR3 contains 20 residues. The CDR3 region is CASSLRSHHGGPASGNTIYF. Written as DNA, the CDR3 is TGCGCCAGCAGCTTGAGGTCCCACCACGGAGGGCCAGCTTCTGGAAACACCATATATTTT. The entire variable domain, with the rest obtained from reference TRBV5-1 and TRBJ1-3, is as follows: KAGVTQTPRYLIKTRGQQVTLSCSPISGHRSVSWYQQTPGQGLQFLFEYFSETQRNKGNFPGRFSGRQFSNSRSEMNVSTLELGDSALYLCASSLRSHHGGPASGNTIYFGEGSWLTVV.

This chain links TRBV10-3 with TRBJ2-1; TRBD2 is a possible D gene (6 bases). CDR1 and CDR2 from the germline V gene are ENHRY and SYGVKD. V was cut by 4 bases and J by 5 bases, with 15 bases left in between. CDR3 length: 15 residues. CDR3 nucleotides: TGTGCCATCAGTGTGGGGGTAGCGGCCAACAATGAGCAGTTCTTC. Amino acids: CAISVGVAANNEQFF.

The chain links TRBV3-1 (or the pseudogene TRBV3-2) to TRBJ1-1, with TRBD1 as a possible D gene (6 bases). The CDR3 totals 13 residues. Trimming shortened V by 4 bases and J by 8 bases, and 14 bases separated the two germline ends. Germline CDR1 and CDR2: LGHDT and YNNKEL (reference sequence). In DNA, the CDR3 is TGTGCCAGCAGCCCAGATGGACAGAGAGAAGCTTTCTTT. Its translation: CASSPDGQREAFF.

This chain connects TRBV5-1 to TRBJ2-7; 13 bases map to TRBD2. The V gene's germline CDR1 is SGHRS and CDR2 YFSETQ. The trim removed 4 bases at V and 1 base at J, leaving 5 bases unmatched. The CDR3 is 16 amino acids. This CDR3 reads CASSVGLAGISYEQYF. In DNA form, the CDR3 reads TGCGCCAGCAGCGTGGGACTAGCGGGGATATCCTACGAGCAGTACTTC.

This clone has just one count. No DNA is shown, since the ends of the CDR3 on it are uncertain; the CDR3 is the one TCRdb lists. The chain links TRBV2 to TRBJ2-7; the tabulated D call, TRBD2, remains unverified against the DNA. Germline V gene sequence: CDR1 SNHLY, CDR2 FYNNEI. Ends included, the CDR3 has 23 residues. The CDR3 sequence is CASSEALISASGRGGSASYEQYF.

The chain recombines TRBV29-1 with TRBJ1-1; D not resolved. The CDR3 contains 11 residues. The germline CDR1 and CDR2 sequences are SQVTM and ANQGSEA. V was shortened by 2 bases and J by 9 bases, with 10 bases between the two germline ends. CDR3 amino acids: CSVEPQMQAFF. The CDR3 bases are TGCAGCGTTGAACCACAGATGCAAGCTTTCTTT.

This chain joins TRBV27 and TRBJ2-1, with D maybe TRBD2 (6 bases). The CDR3 has 18 amino acids. Germline CDR1 and CDR2: MNHEY and SMNVEV (reference sequence). The V gene lost 2 bases and the J gene lost 4 bases, with 21 bases spanning the gap. CDR3 sequence reads: CASSLDPHAYSGYNEQFF. The CDR3 DNA reads TGTGCCAGCAGTTTAGATCCCCACGCCTATAGCGGTTACAATGAGCAGTTCTTC.

Only one count was recorded for this clone. The rearrangement links TRBV5-1 to TRBJ2-3, with D possibly TRBD2 on 6 matching bases. The CDR3 is 13 residues long. Deletions cut 7 bases from V and 0 bases from J, with 9 bases between. Germline V gene lookup returns CDR1 SGHRS and CDR2 YFSETQ. CDR3 sequence: CASGRDSTDTQYF. The CDR3 coding sequence is TGCGCCAGCGGGCGGGATAGCACAGATACGCAGTATTTT.

The genes are TRBV27 and TRBJ1-4; a possible D gene is TRBD1 (5 bases). V was trimmed by 4 bases and J by 5 bases, leaving 5 bases between them. The CDR3 has 12 residues. The V gene's germline CDR1 is MNHEY and CDR2 SMNVEV (reference sequence). This CDR3 is CASSSGNEKLFF. DNA of the CDR3: TGTGCCAGCAGTTCAGGGAATGAAAAACTGTTTTTT.

The V and J genes are TRBV6-5 and TRBJ1-6; D unresolved. V was shortened by 2 bases and J by 7 bases, with 12 bases between the two germline ends. CDR3 length: 15 amino acids. Germline V gives CDR1 MNHEY, CDR2 SVGAGI. CDR3 amino acids: CASSYVRGGNSPLHF. CDR3 bases: TGTGCCAGCAGTTACGTTCGGGGAGGCAATTCACCCCTCCACTTT.

CDR3 protein: CASSAHTTPNQYEQYF. In nucleotides, the CDR3 is TGTGCCAGCAGCGCTCACACCACCCCCAATCAATACGAGCAGTACTTC. The V and J genes are TRBV7-9 and TRBJ2-7; no clear D gene. Trimming pared 5 bases from V and 4 bases from J, leaving 21 bases between. The CDR3 loop spans 16 amino acids. Germline V gene lookup returns CDR1 SEHNR and CDR2 FQNEAQ (reference sequence).

This clone was picked up a small number of times. V and J are TRBV2 and TRBJ2-7, with 13 bases aligning to TRBD2. This CDR3 region has 14 residues. From germline, CDR1 is SNHLY and CDR2 FYNNEI. V trimming: 8 bases; J trimming: 9 bases; junction bases outside the gene matches: 10. The CDR3 DNA reads as TGTGCCAGCGAACCGGGACTAGCGGGACTTCCGCAGTACTTC. This codes for CASEPGLAGLPQYF.

Written as DNA, the CDR3 is TGTGCCAGCAGCCTCACCTTAGGGACTCAGGATACGCAGTATTTT. Translating gives CASSLTLGTQDTQYF. The chain has TRBV4-2 and TRBJ2-3, with a possible D match to TRBD2 (6 bases). This CDR3 contains 15 residues. CDR1 is LGHNA, CDR2 YNFKEQ, per germline. Trimming shortened V by 4 bases and J by 6 bases, and 17 bases separated the two germline ends.

The V and J genes are TRBV4-1 and TRBJ2-2; tentatively, D is TRBD1 (6 bases). CDR1 is MGHRA and CDR2 is YSYEKL in the germline V gene. This CDR3 is 17 amino acids long. Trimming cost V 1 base and J 7 bases, with 19 bases left between them. The CDR3 spells CASSQVLSRGVGGELFF. In DNA form, the CDR3 reads TGCGCCAGCAGCCAAGTCCTCTCCAGGGGAGTAGGCGGGGAGCTGTTTTTT.

The chain has TRBV6-2 or TRBV6-3 and TRBJ2-3; 7 bases align to TRBD2. The CDR3 has 13 residues. Germline CDR1 reads MNHEY; CDR2 reads SVGEGT. The ends lost 5 bases at V and 2 bases at J; junction bases unmatched: 1. The CDR3 reads CASSSGDTDTQYF. CDR3 DNA sequence: TGTGCCAGCAGTAGCGGGGACACAGATACGCAGTATTTT.

The genes are TRBV10-3 and TRBJ2-5; weak D call: TRBD1 (6 bases). Germline assignment: CDR1 ENHRY and CDR2 SYGVKD. Deletions cut 10 bases from V and 0 bases from J, with 12 bases between. CDR3 size: 13 residues. CDR3 nucleotides: TGTGCCACTCACAGGGAGAACCAAGAGACCCAGTACTTC. Translating it yields CATHRENQETQYF.

J is TRBJ2-1 and V is TRBV6-5, with a possible D match to TRBD2 (6 bases). The V and J ends lost 0 bases and 5 bases respectively, with 14 bases between them. The CDR3 extends over 16 amino acids. In germline, CDR1 is MNHEY, CDR2 SVGAGI. Here the CDR3 reads CASSYSGGMGDNEQFF. DNA for the CDR3: TGTGCCAGCAGTTACTCCGGGGGAATGGGGGACAATGAGCAGTTCTTC.